A single sample gave rise to the 23 T cell receptor beta chains below, sequenced in a study of T-cell memory formation after mild COVID-19 (dated by TCRdb to the early 2020s). The library was built by means of 5' RACE. Instrument on record: Illumina NovaSeq 6000. TCRdb trimmed the raw reads at Q25, called clones with MiXCR and kept productive beta chains. Each CDR3 protein gets just one entry, which takes the most common genes and DNA from the rows behind it. The sample yields roughly 80,000 distinct CDR3 sequences; around 25% were counted once. The ten largest clones represent roughly 39% of the sample. The material sequenced was PBMCs or a T cell subset sorted from them (not recorded which). The receptors here all came from a man between 18 and 29 years old who had mild COVID-19 (a few samples of this study predate the infection). The sample titles of this study are shuffled in the database, so cell type and time point are left out; the donor was told from shared clones.

This clonotype has more than one count but fewer than ten. The chain couples TRBV12-5 to TRBJ2-7; 9 bases line up with TRBD2. CDR3 length equals 14 residues. In germline, CDR1 is LGHNT, CDR2 FRNRAP. V shed 2 bases, J shed 3 bases, and the junction held 2 bases outside the gene matches. The CDR3 coding sequence is TGTGCTAGTGGTTTGAGGCGGGGGGGCTACGAGCAGTACTTC. This codes for CASGLRRGGYEQYF.

This rearrangement joins TRBV15 to TRBJ2-3; D not resolved. The V gene lost 4 bases and the J gene lost 1 base, with 12 bases spanning the gap. This CDR3 contains 15 residues. Per the germline V gene, CDR1 is LNHNV and CDR2 is YYDKDF (reference sequence). The CDR3 DNA reads TGTGCCACCAGCACGAATACGTGGGGCACAGATACGCAGTATTTT. Translated, it gives CATSTNTWGTDTQYF.

The chain has TRBV6-6 and TRBJ2-7; no definite D call. The CDR3 covers 12 residues. Trimming stripped 6 bases from V and 7 bases from J, with 13 bases between. From germline, CDR1 is MNHNY and CDR2 SVGAGI (reference sequence). Here the CDR3 reads CASSYVLGEQYV. Here the CDR3 DNA reads TGTGCCAGCAGCTACGTCCTGGGGGAGCAGTACGTC.

This clonotype was observed a few times. CDR3 amino acids: CASSLGRGGTIGNTEAFF. The CDR3, as DNA: TGTGCCAGCAGCTTAGGCCGTGGGGGGACGATCGGAAACACTGAAGCTTTCTTT. This rearrangement joins TRBV5-6 to TRBJ1-1; D possibly corresponds to TRBD1 (5 bases). Looked up from germline, CDR1 is SGHDT and CDR2 is YYEEEE. V was pared by 2 bases and J by 2 bases, with 22 bases between. The CDR3 loop spans 18 amino acids.

The genes are TRBV4-1 and TRBJ2-2, with no clear D. V was shortened by 4 bases and J by 3 bases, with 15 bases between the two germline ends. The CDR3 covers 16 residues. Per germline, CDR1 MGHRA and CDR2 YSYEKL. CDR3 residues: CASSPFSQTHTGELFF. The CDR3 DNA sequence: TGCGCCAGCAGCCCATTTTCCCAAACACACACCGGGGAGCTGTTTTTT.

CDR3 residues: CASSQDFGGGDGYTF. The CDR3 DNA reads TGCGCCAGCAGCCAAGATTTCGGGGGAGGGGATGGCTACACCTTC. This chain joins TRBV4-3 and TRBJ1-2, with D perhaps TRBD1 (5 bases). The length of the CDR3 is 15 residues. CDR1 and CDR2 from the germline V gene are LGHNA and YSLEER. Between the trimmed V and J ends, which lost 0 bases and 6 bases, there was a span of 14 bases.

The rearrangement joins TRBV5-1 to TRBJ1-1; 12 bases are a match to TRBD1. The CDR3 extends over 15 amino acids. With 4 bases clipped from V and 5 bases from J, the junction kept 6 bases outside the gene matches. CDR1 is SGHRS and CDR2 is YFSETQ in the germline V gene. CDR3 residues: CASSEGQGAKTEAFF. CDR3 bases: TGCGCCAGCAGCGAGGGACAGGGGGCGAAGACTGAAGCTTTCTTT. Full variable domain (remainder filled in from reference TRBV5-1 and TRBJ1-1): KAGVTQTPRYLIKTRGQQVTLSCSPISGHRSVSWYQQTPGQGLQFLFEYFSETQRNKGNFPGRFSGRQFSNSRSEMNVSTLELGDSALYLCASSEGQGAKTEAFFGQGTRLTVV.

DNA of the CDR3: TGTGCCAGCAGCTTAGGGGCTATGGGGTCGCTAGCCAAAAACATTCAGTACTTC. Protein product: CASSLGAMGSLAKNIQYF. This rearrangement joins TRBV11-2 to TRBJ2-4, with D hard to call. The CDR3 is 18 residues long. Germline V gene sequence: CDR1 SGHAT, CDR2 FQNNGV. Trimming left V 1 base short and J 0 bases short, with 16 bases between.

This sequence joins TRBV29-1 and TRBJ1-5; tentative D call: TRBD1 (5 bases). CDR1 is SQVTM and CDR2 is ANQGSEA in the germline V gene. The CDR3 has 14 amino acids. The V end lost 1 base, the J end lost 5 bases, and 12 bases lay between the germline ends. Here the CDR3 reads CSVEGGSGHQPQHF. The CDR3 nucleotides read TGCAGCGTTGAAGGAGGCTCAGGGCATCAGCCCCAGCATTTT.

This clonotype was observed a few times. The chain recombines TRBV4-1 with TRBJ2-7, with 7 nucleotides matching TRBD2. CDR3 size: 16 residues. Trimming cost V 0 bases and J 0 bases; bases outside gene matches: 5. Germline CDR1 and CDR2: MGHRA and YSYEKL. The CDR3 DNA sequence: TGCGCCAGCAGCCAAGATGTGGGGGAGGGCTCCTACGAGCAGTACTTC. This encodes CASSQDVGEGSYEQYF.

This clonotype was counted between two and nine times. CDR3 region: CASSSTGITNTEAFF. The CDR3 DNA sequence: TGTGCCAGCAGTTCGACAGGGATAACGAACACTGAAGCTTTCTTT. The gene calls are TRBV27 and TRBJ1-1; the match to TRBD1 covers 7 bases. The junction had 6 bases not matched to a gene; V was cut back by 4 bases and J by 1 base. Germline CDR1 MNHEY, CDR2 SMNVEV (reference sequence). This CDR3 comprises 15 residues.

Only a few counts were recorded for this clonotype. The rearrangement joins TRBV27 to TRBJ1-1; D unresolved. This CDR3 region has 14 residues. Germline assignment: CDR1 MNHEY and CDR2 SMNVEV (reference sequence). Trimming removed 3 bases at V and 5 bases at J, with 13 bases between. The CDR3 nucleotides are TGTGCCAGCAGTTTGCCGGGTCCAGGAACTGAAGCTTTCTTT. Translated: CASSLPGPGTEAFF.

The rearrangement links TRBV5-1 to TRBJ2-7; possible D gene TRBD1, 6 bases. The germline CDR1 and CDR2 sequences are SGHRS and YFSETQ. CDR3 length: 16 amino acids. Trimming pared 1 base from V and 5 bases from J, leaving 19 bases between. This chain's CDR3 is CASSLNVGRGRNEQYF. The CDR3 nucleotides are TGCGCCAGCAGCTTGAATGTTGGCAGGGGAAGGAACGAGCAGTACTTC.

This clonotype was picked up many times. This chain uses TRBV7-9 with TRBJ2-7, with TRBD2 matching over 12 bases. This CDR3 is built from 15 residues. The germline gives CDR1 SEHNR, CDR2 FQNEAQ (reference sequence). The junction had 8 bases not matched to a gene; V was cut back by 4 bases and J by 7 bases. CDR3 in amino acids: CASSSLAGGPGEQYF. The CDR3 DNA follows: TGTGCCAGCAGCTCCCTAGCGGGGGGGCCCGGGGAGCAGTACTTC.

This chain joins TRBV9 and TRBJ1-5; a possible D gene is TRBD1 (5 bases). This CDR3 comprises 17 residues. V shed 3 bases and J shed 4 bases, with 20 bases lying between them. Germline assignment: CDR1 SGDLS and CDR2 YYNGEE. CDR3 sequence reads: CASSEGSDLRGNQPQHF. In DNA, the CDR3 is TGTGCCAGCAGCGAGGGGTCCGATTTGAGGGGAAATCAGCCCCAGCATTTT.

This clonotype was counted many times. The chain couples TRBV4-1 to TRBJ1-4; D possibly corresponds to TRBD1 (5 bases). CDR1 is MGHRA and CDR2 is YSYEKL in the germline V gene. The CDR3 has 13 residues. Trimming took 4 bases from V and 8 from J, leaving 11 bases between them. Here the CDR3 DNA reads TGCGCCAGCAGCCTGGGGGGAGCGGAAAAACTGTTTTTT. It is translated as CASSLGGAEKLFF.

The chain has TRBV12-5 and TRBJ2-3; D might be TRBD2 (5 bases). The CDR3 consists of 15 residues. CDR1 and CDR2 from the germline V gene are LGHNT and FRNRAP. V was trimmed by 4 bases and J by 2 bases, leaving 13 bases between them. The CDR3 sequence: CASGSGNSVTDTQYF. Written as DNA, the CDR3 is TGTGCTAGTGGTTCCGGGAACTCCGTCACAGATACGCAGTATTTT.

This clonotype was seen only a few times. V gene TRBV20-1 combines with J gene TRBJ2-2; unclear D gene. This CDR3 comprises 14 residues. V gave up 0 bases and J gave up 6 bases, with 11 bases separating them. Germline CDR1 and CDR2: DFQATT and SNEGSKA (reference sequence). DNA of the CDR3: TGCAGTGCTAGAGATTATGAAAATGCCGGGGAGCTGTTTTTT. It is translated as CSARDYENAGELFF.

This clonotype was seen a few times. The chain recombines TRBV13 with TRBJ1-6; D is possibly TRBD1 (5 bases). V was clipped by 0 bases and J by 6 bases, with 9 bases between them. The CDR3 covers 15 residues. CDR1 is PRHDT, CDR2 FYEKMQ, per germline (reference sequence). The DNA for the CDR3 is TGTGCCAGCAGCTTAGGCCGGACACCTAATTCACCCCTCCACTTT. This translates into CASSLGRTPNSPLHF.

Only a few counts were recorded for this clonotype. V is TRBV24-1 and J is TRBJ2-1; D ambiguous. Trimming stripped 0 bases from V and 10 bases from J, with 6 bases between. The CDR3 totals 12 residues. The V gene's germline CDR1 is KGHDR and CDR2 SFDVKD. As DNA, the CDR3 is TGTGCCACCAGTGATTTGAGCGACGAGCAGTTCTTC. It yields the protein CATSDLSDEQFF.

This clonotype was recorded a few times. This chain links TRBV9 with TRBJ2-1, with 9 nucleotides matching TRBD1. Trimming cost V 3 bases and J 2 bases; bases outside gene matches: 3. This CDR3 spans 15 amino acids. The germline V gene has CDR1 SGDLS and CDR2 YYNGEE. The CDR3 spells CASSGGQGPYNEQFF. In nucleotides, the CDR3 is TGTGCCAGCAGCGGGGGACAGGGACCCTACAATGAGCAGTTCTTC.

Only a few counts were recorded for this clonotype. The chain joins TRBV7-9 to TRBJ1-4, with D maybe TRBD1 (5 bases). V lost 6 bases and J 5 bases, leaving 19 bases between the germline ends. This CDR3 is built from 16 residues. CDR1 and CDR2 from the germline V gene are SEHNR and FQNEAQ (reference sequence). CDR3 in DNA: TGTGCCAGCAGTTATAATCCGGGACTGGAGAATGAAAAACTGTTTTTT. It codes for CASSYNPGLENEKLFF.

This clonotype showed up just a few times. The chain is built from TRBV4-3 and TRBJ2-7; D ambiguous. V was pared by 1 base and J by 4 bases, with 11 bases between. The CDR3 runs to 14 residues. The germline CDR1 and CDR2 sequences are LGHNA and YSLEER. CDR3 in amino acids: CASSQGGFGYEQYF. CDR3 nucleotides: TGCGCCAGCAGCCAAGGTGGTTTCGGATACGAGCAGTACTTC.